This TCR beta chain was documented in a study of blood T cell repertoires in COVID-19. Turning to the study itself: Material from acute and convalescent COVID-19 was sourced from the United States, Italy and Spain. PBMCs, B-cell-depleted T cells, or T cells provided the cDNA or gDNA that made up the material.

Original analysis: Amplification from reference gene primers served as the basis for estimated nucleated cell counts. Profiling relied on immunoSEQ multiplex PCR, and the TCRdb table lists in-frame clones only, not all of them. The D gene and trimming were derived from the DNA, and the V and J assignments and clone size from that table. The data show about 260,000 clones, over 75% seen once. This clone appeared a single time. V lost 2 bases, J lost 0 bases, and 9 bases stayed unmatched. The germline CDR1 and CDR2 sequences are KGHSH and LQKENI. The CDR3 sequence is 18 residues long. The genes are TRBV18 and TRBJ2-3, with 9 bases identical to TRBD2. The TCR originated in a woman in her forties or fifties with acute or convalescent COVID-19. Sample: peripheral blood. Here the CDR3 DNA reads TGTGCCAGCTCACCATACGTCCCTAGCGGGGATAGCACAGATACGCAGTATTTT. Its translation is CASSPYVPSGDSTDTQYF.